These 16 T cell receptor beta chains were all obtained from the same sample, sequenced in a study of blood T cell repertoires in COVID-19. Sequencing used immunoSEQ multiplex PCR; TCRdb keeps in-frame clones, though not all of them. The top ten clones hold 5.5% to 8% of a sample with some 300,000 clones, over 80% of them seen once. What was sequenced was peripheral blood. All receptors come from a woman aged 50 to 65 with COVID-19, enrolled during active disease.

This chain connects TRBV7-9 to TRBJ2-7; 10 nucleotides agree with TRBD2. The CDR3 runs to 16 residues. Looked up from germline, CDR1 is SEHNR and CDR2 is FQNEAQ (reference sequence). Trimming took 5 bases from V and 3 from J; bases not matched to a gene: 10. The DNA of the CDR3 is TGTGCCAGCAGCACCCTAACTAGCGGGGATTACTACGAGCAGTACTTC. Protein: CASSTLTSGDYYEQYF. The variable domain in full, with the rest retrieved from reference TRBV7-9 and TRBJ2-7, is DTGVSQNPRHKITKRGQNVTFRCDPISEHNRLYWYRQTLGQGPEFLTYFQNEAQLEKSRLLSDRFSAERPKGSFSTLEIQRTEQGDSAMYLCASSTLTSGDYYEQYFGPGTRLTVT.

V gene TRBV18 combines with J gene TRBJ1-6, with 9 bases aligning to TRBD1. CDR1 is KGHSH and CDR2 is LQKENI in the germline V gene. V lost 5 bases to trimming and J lost 8 bases; unmatched junction nucleotides: 7. This CDR3 is built from 15 residues. CDR3 sequence: CASSTGQGMYSPLHF. The CDR3 coding sequence is TGTGCCAGCTCAACCGGACAGGGGATGTATTCACCCCTCCACTTT.

This chain uses TRBV9 with TRBJ2-3; the D gene is possibly TRBD2 (6 bases). With 3 bases removed from V and 7 bases from J, the gap between germline ends came to 9 bases. Germline V CDR1 and CDR2: SGDLS, YYNGEE. The CDR3 sequence is 12 residues long. Written as DNA, the CDR3 is TGTGCCAGCAGCGGGGAGGCAAATACGCAGTATTTT. The encoded protein is CASSGEANTQYF.

This chain uses TRBV14 with TRBJ1-2, with D hard to call. Germline V lookup: CDR1 SGHDN, CDR2 FVKESK. V lost 1 base to trimming and J lost 0 bases, with 9 bases between them. The CDR3 length is 15 residues. The DNA for the CDR3 is TGTGCCAGCAGCCAAGCGGCGGAAGCTAACTATGGCTACACCTTC. It translates to CASSQAAEANYGYTF.

V gene TRBV30 combines with J gene TRBJ1-1; TRBD1 matches at 7 bases. Germline loops: CDR1 GTSNPN, CDR2 SVGIG (reference sequence). This CDR3 spans 13 amino acids. V dropped 2 bases and J dropped 4; count of bases not matched to a gene: 4. The CDR3 region has the DNA TGTGCCTGGAGTTACCAGGGGGTCACTGAAGCTTTCTTT. The encoded protein is CAWSYQGVTEAFF.

The rearrangement links TRBV4-1 to TRBJ1-6; 8 bases line up with TRBD1. The CDR3 length is 16 residues. The V segment lost 8 bases and the J segment 0 bases; nucleotides outside the gene matches: 6. Germline CDR1 is MGHRA and CDR2 is YSYEKL. CDR3 amino acids: CASGDRTSSYNSPLHF. CDR3 nucleotides: TGCGCCAGCGGGGACAGGACGAGCTCCTATAATTCACCCCTCCACTTT.

This chain connects TRBV7-6 to TRBJ2-7, with 9 bases that match TRBD1. The germline V gene encodes CDR1 SGHVS and CDR2 FNYEAQ. J lost 4 bases, V lost 3 bases, and 7 bases had no gene match. The CDR3 sequence is 15 residues long. The CDR3 sequence: CASSFEQGAGYEQYF. The DNA of the CDR3 is TGTGCCAGCAGCTTTGAACAGGGGGCAGGTTACGAGCAGTACTTC.

This clone appeared once. The V gene is TRBV2, the J gene TRBJ2-7; tentative D call: TRBD2 (6 bases). CDR1 SNHLY and CDR2 FYNNEI come from the germline V gene. The CDR3 runs 14 residues. V shed 6 bases and J shed 1 base, with 13 bases lying between them. The CDR3 nucleotides are TGTGCCAGCAGCGGGACTTTTGGATCCTACGAGCAGTACTTC. Encoded protein: CASSGTFGSYEQYF.

This clone occurred a few times. The J gene is TRBJ1-2, the V gene TRBV5-4; no firm D call. The V and J ends lost 3 bases and 7 bases respectively, with 16 bases between them. Germline V gene sequence: CDR1 SGHNT, CDR2 YYREEE (reference sequence). The CDR3 consists of 14 residues. The DNA of the CDR3 is TGTGCCAGCAGCTCAGCGGGGAGGGCGGTTGGCTACACCTTC. Encoded protein: CASSSAGRAVGYTF. The entire variable domain, with the rest obtained from reference TRBV5-4 and TRBJ1-2, is as follows: ETGVTQSPTHLIKTRGQQVTLRCSSQSGHNTVSWYQQALGQGPQFIFQYYREEENGRGNFPPRFSGLQFPNYSSELNVNALELDDSALYLCASSSAGRAVGYTFGSGTRLTVV.

V and J are TRBV7-3 and TRBJ2-5, with TRBD2 as a possible D gene (5 bases). The CDR3 totals 15 residues. The V end lost 5 bases, the J end lost 2 bases, and 15 bases lay between the germline ends. The V gene's germline CDR1 is SGHTA and CDR2 FQGTGA. CDR3 protein: CASSKVSGAQETQYF. As DNA, the CDR3 is TGTGCCAGCAGCAAAGTGAGCGGAGCGCAAGAGACCCAGTACTTC.

J is TRBJ2-1 and V is TRBV6-5; D uncertain. The CDR3 spans 13 residues. The germline gives CDR1 MNHEY, CDR2 SVGAGI. V was clipped by 6 bases and J by 7 bases, with 13 bases between them. CDR3 in DNA: TGTGCCAGCAGGTCTAGGCTCTCAAATGAGCAGTTCTTC. Translation gives CASRSRLSNEQFF.

This rearrangement joins TRBV7-9 to TRBJ2-5; 7 nucleotides match TRBD2. CDR3 length: 18 amino acids. The junction had 20 bases not matched to a gene; V was cut back by 5 bases and J by 5 bases. Germline CDR1 SEHNR, CDR2 FQNEAQ (reference sequence). The CDR3 protein is CASSHQYNRDYPSETQYF. The CDR3 DNA sequence: TGTGCCAGCAGCCACCAATATAATAGGGACTACCCGTCGGAGACCCAGTACTTC.

V gene TRBV27 combines with J gene TRBJ1-1, with D possibly TRBD1 on 6 matching bases. Per the germline V gene, CDR1 is MNHEY and CDR2 is SMNVEV (reference sequence). Trimming took off 0 bases at V and 9 bases at J, with 17 bases between the two ends. The CDR3 is 15 residues long. The CDR3 DNA reads as TGTGCCAGCAGTTTATCGATAGGGGACAATTGGCAAGCTTTCTTT. Protein product: CASSLSIGDNWQAFF.

This rearrangement joins TRBV18 to TRBJ1-1; D might be TRBD1 (6 bases). CDR1 is KGHSH and CDR2 is LQKENI in the germline V gene. The V gene lost 3 bases and the J gene lost 1 base, with 15 bases spanning the gap. This CDR3 comprises 16 residues. The CDR3, as DNA: TGTGCCAGCTCACCCTCACGATTGGGACAGAACACTGAAGCTTTCTTT. This encodes CASSPSRLGQNTEAFF.

The J gene is TRBJ2-7, the V gene TRBV30; TRBD1 matches at 7 bases. This CDR3 has 18 amino acids. Germline CDR1 reads GTSNPN; CDR2 reads SVGIG (reference sequence). Germline trimming cut 1 base from V and 0 bases from J; bases unmatched to any gene: 15. The chain's CDR3 is CAWSDTQGVLLSSYEQYF. The CDR3 nucleotides read TGTGCCTGGAGTGATACGCAGGGGGTTCTGTTAAGCTCCTACGAGCAGTACTTC.

The gene calls are TRBV7-2 and TRBJ2-7; D perhaps matches TRBD1 (5 bases). The CDR3 contains 16 residues. Trimming took 2 bases from V and 5 from J, leaving 19 bases between them. Germline CDR1 and CDR2: SGHTA and FQGNSA. CDR3 loop: CASSLRGMGPGHEQYF. CDR3 bases: TGTGCCAGCAGCTTAAGAGGAATGGGGCCGGGTCACGAGCAGTACTTC.